These 11 T cell receptor beta chains share one sample of origin, sequenced in a study of blood T cell repertoires in COVID-19. Clones were sequenced by immunoSEQ multiplex PCR, and TCRdb holds only the in-frame ones, with some missing. Altogether some 80,000 clones are present, 84% being singletons, with the ten largest covering approximately 3.3%. The sample comprised peripheral blood. The receptor source for this set is a man aged 50 to 60 with acute or convalescent COVID-19.

This clone was picked up a small number of times. The chain is built from TRBV27 and TRBJ1-3; D is possibly TRBD1 (5 bases). Germline V CDR1 and CDR2: MNHEY, SMNVEV (reference sequence). V was cut by 6 bases and J by 3 bases, with 6 bases left in between. The CDR3 totals 12 residues. CDR3 amino acids: CASRDIGNTIYF. In DNA, the CDR3 is TGTGCCAGCAGGGACATTGGAAACACCATATATTTT.

Remarks on this clone: Germline is not matched at one junction end, which may reflect a read error. The chain couples TRBV7-9 to TRBJ2-3, with D possibly TRBD2 on 5 matching bases. The CDR3 is made up of 14 amino acids. Germline CDR1 SEHNR, CDR2 FQNEAQ (reference sequence). CDR3 nucleotide sequence: TGTGCCAGCAGCCTAGCCACTAGCACAGATACGCAGTATTTT. Translating gives CASSLATSTDTQYF.

This clone has only a few counts. The rearrangement links TRBV2 to TRBJ2-3; 7 nucleotides agree with TRBD1. CDR1 and CDR2 from the germline V gene are SNHLY and FYNNEI. CDR3 length: 15 residues. V lost 5 bases and J lost 4; bases outside the gene matches: 9. The CDR3 nucleotides read TGTGCCAGCAGTTCGGCCAGACAGGGTTCAGATACGCAGTATTTT. Its protein is CASSSARQGSDTQYF.

The chain has TRBV2 and TRBJ1-5; D is unclear. Germline V gene sequence: CDR1 SNHLY, CDR2 FYNNEI. The CDR3 sequence is 12 residues long. With 6 bases removed from V and 4 bases from J, the gap between germline ends came to 7 bases. CDR3 sequence (DNA): TGTGCCAGCAGCGGCGGAAATCAGCCCCAGCATTTT. It codes for CASSGGNQPQHF.

This chain connects TRBV2 to TRBJ1-1; tentative D call: TRBD1 (5 bases). From germline, CDR1 is SNHLY and CDR2 FYNNEI. Trimming removed 4 bases at V and 1 base at J, with 10 bases between. This CDR3 is built from 14 residues. CDR3 amino acids: CASSARQKNTEAFF. DNA for the CDR3: TGTGCCAGCAGTGCACGACAGAAGAACACTGAAGCTTTCTTT.

V and J are TRBV5-6 and TRBJ2-1; 7 bases agree with TRBD1. Trimming at V came to 6 bases and at J to 4 bases, leaving 10 bases not matched to a gene. The CDR3 runs to 15 residues. The germline V gene encodes CDR1 SGHDT and CDR2 YYEEEE. For the CDR3, the DNA is TGTGCCAGCAACGAAGCGACAGGGCCTTACAATGAGCAGTTCTTC. This codes for CASNEATGPYNEQFF.

The J gene is TRBJ2-6, the V gene TRBV7-8, with D maybe TRBD2 (5 bases). Trimming took 5 bases from V and 0 from J, leaving 8 bases between them. Germline lookup yields CDR1 SGHVS and CDR2 FQNEAQ. The CDR3 is 15 residues long. The CDR3 loop reads CASSRLSSGANVLTF. CDR3 bases: TGTGCCAGCAGCAGACTAAGCTCTGGGGCCAACGTCCTGACTTTC.

This clone has only one observation. V is TRBV28 and J is TRBJ2-7, with TRBD1 matching 8 bases. In germline, CDR1 is MDHEN, CDR2 SYDVKM. The CDR3 is 15 residues long. J lost 0 bases, V lost 6 bases, and 7 bases had no gene match. The CDR3 loop is CASRTGGQVSYEQYF. The CDR3 DNA sequence: TGTGCCAGCAGAACCGGGGGACAGGTCTCCTACGAGCAGTACTTC.

The chain links TRBV5-6 to TRBJ1-1, with D unresolved. Germline CDR1 is SGHDT and CDR2 is YYEEEE. CDR3 length equals 14 residues. The V and J ends lost 6 bases and 1 base respectively, with 13 bases between them. The CDR3 sequence is CASTTVGPNTEAFF. As DNA, the CDR3 is TGTGCCAGCACCACAGTCGGCCCGAACACTGAAGCTTTCTTT.

This sequence joins TRBV7-9 and TRBJ2-7; TRBD1 agrees at 8 bases. J gave up 4 bases and V 4 bases, and 12 bases lay outside the gene matches. Per the germline V gene, CDR1 is SEHNR and CDR2 is FQNEAQ (reference sequence). This CDR3 region has 16 residues. In nucleotides, the CDR3 is TGTGCCAGCAGCTCCCCCGCCCAGGGGGCTTCATACGAGCAGTACTTC. Its protein is CASSSPAQGASYEQYF.

This chain connects TRBV6-5 to TRBJ2-7; possible D gene TRBD2, 7 bases. The CDR3 runs 15 residues. Germline V gene sequence: CDR1 MNHEY, CDR2 SVGAGI. V lost 6 bases to trimming and J lost 1 base, with 16 bases between them. The CDR3 spells CASREYAGASYEQYF. CDR3 nucleotide sequence: TGTGCCAGCAGGGAGTATGCGGGGGCGTCCTACGAGCAGTACTTC.